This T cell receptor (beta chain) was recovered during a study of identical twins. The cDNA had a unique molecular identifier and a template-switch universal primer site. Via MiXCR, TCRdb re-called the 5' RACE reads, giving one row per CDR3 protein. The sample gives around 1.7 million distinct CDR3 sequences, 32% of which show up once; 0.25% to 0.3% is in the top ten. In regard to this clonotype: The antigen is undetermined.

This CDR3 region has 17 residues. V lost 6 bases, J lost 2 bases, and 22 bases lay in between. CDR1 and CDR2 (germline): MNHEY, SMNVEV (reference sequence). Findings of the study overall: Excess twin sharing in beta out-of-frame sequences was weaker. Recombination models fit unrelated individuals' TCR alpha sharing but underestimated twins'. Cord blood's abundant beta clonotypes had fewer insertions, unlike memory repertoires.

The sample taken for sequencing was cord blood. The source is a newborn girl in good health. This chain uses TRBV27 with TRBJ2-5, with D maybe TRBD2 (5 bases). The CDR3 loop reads CASSLIGPRGQQETQYF. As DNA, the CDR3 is TGTGCCAGCAGCCTTATCGGCCCACGGGGTCAGCAAGAGACCCAGTACTTC.